Listed here are 9 T cell receptor beta chains from one sample, sequenced in a study of long-term antiretroviral therapy in people with HIV. Version v3.0 of the immunoSEQ assay was performed at survey level. Sequencing used immunoSEQ multiplex PCR; TCRdb keeps in-frame clones, though not all of them. The sample has about 15,000 clones, about 80% seen once. Material: unsorted PBMCs, obtained just before starting antiretroviral therapy. The receptors shown here come from a middle-aged man with HIV.

This clone was seen a single time. V gene TRBV5-6 combines with J gene TRBJ1-6; TRBD1 aligns across 8 bases. From germline, CDR1 is SGHDT and CDR2 YYEEEE. V gave up 4 bases and J gave up 5 bases; unmatched junction bases: 5. The CDR3 consists of 15 residues. The CDR3, as DNA: TGTGCCAGCAGCAAGGTGGACAGGGATAATTCACCCCTCCACTTT. It translates to CASSKVDRDNSPLHF.

The chain is built from TRBV30 and TRBJ2-7; tentatively, D is TRBD2 (6 bases). The CDR3 contains 14 residues. The ends were cut back, 0 bases at V and 1 base at J, with 10 bases in the middle. From germline, CDR1 is GTSNPN and CDR2 SVGIG (reference sequence). In DNA form, the CDR3 reads TGTGCCTGGAGTGTAAGGGACTTTTCCTACGAGCAGTACTTC. Protein product: CAWSVRDFSYEQYF.

This chain joins TRBV9 and TRBJ2-7, with TRBD2 as a possible D gene (6 bases). This CDR3 spans 15 amino acids. Germline values: CDR1 SGDLS, CDR2 YYNGEE. V lost 1 base and J lost 3, with 14 bases in between. The CDR3 coding sequence is TGTGCCAGCAGCGTATCATCCGGGAGAAACTACGAGCAGTACTTC. Translating it yields CASSVSSGRNYEQYF.

The chain links TRBV4-1 to TRBJ2-7; 10 bases map to TRBD2. V shed 1 base, J shed 5 bases, and the junction held 8 bases outside the gene matches. This CDR3 has 16 amino acids. Germline V gene sequence: CDR1 MGHRA, CDR2 YSYEKL. The CDR3 coding sequence is TGCGCCAGCAGCCAAGTCGCTAGCGGGAGTTTCCACGAGCAGTACTTC. This encodes CASSQVASGSFHEQYF.

This clone was observed a single time. The rearrangement links TRBV30 to TRBJ1-4; D is possibly TRBD1 (6 bases). CDR3 size: 14 residues. Trimming took off 1 base at V and 12 bases at J, with 18 bases between the two ends. The germline gives CDR1 GTSNPN, CDR2 SVGIG (reference sequence). CDR3 nucleotides: TGTGCCTGGAGTGCGGACAGCGGGAGTGATCAACTGTTTTTT. Translating it yields CAWSADSGSDQLFF.

The V call is TRBV19, the J call TRBJ2-1, with 10 bases matching TRBD2. The J segment lost 0 bases and the V segment lost 5 bases, leaving 4 bases of the junction unmatched. The CDR3 runs to 16 residues. Germline lookup yields CDR1 LNHDA and CDR2 SQIVND (reference sequence). CDR3 bases: TGTGCCAGTAGTGGTTGGACTAGCGGCTCCTACAATGAGCAGTTCTTC. It yields the protein CASSGWTSGSYNEQFF.

CDR3 DNA: TGTGCCAGCTCACCCGGACTAGCGGGAGCGGACAATGAGCAGTTCTTC. This sequence encodes CASSPGLAGADNEQFF. The chain has TRBV18 and TRBJ2-1, with TRBD2 identical over 13 bases. Germline loops: CDR1 KGHSH, CDR2 LQKENI. The ends lost 3 bases at V and 5 bases at J; junction bases unmatched: 4. CDR3 length: 16 residues.

V and J are TRBV10-2 and TRBJ2-7; the D gene is possibly TRBD1 (6 bases). V was clipped by 10 bases and J by 0 bases, with 19 bases between them. The CDR3 length is 15 residues. Germline CDR1 WSHSY, CDR2 SAAADI. CDR3 protein: CATSNRDKTSYEQYF. CDR3 nucleotides: TGCGCCACCAGCAACCGGGACAAGACCTCCTACGAGCAGTACTTC.

The V call is TRBV15, the J call TRBJ1-6, with no clear D. The CDR3 loop spans 19 amino acids. Germline V gives CDR1 LNHNV, CDR2 YYDKDF (reference sequence). Deletions cut 0 bases from V and 0 bases from J, with 15 bases between. CDR3 DNA: TGTGCCACCAGCAGAGATTATCCCGTGTTGAGCTCCTATAATTCACCCCTCCACTTT. This encodes CATSRDYPVLSSYNSPLHF.